The entry below describes one TCR beta chain. This record comes from a study of patients and donors after allogeneic stem cell transplantation. Germline CDR1 SGHVS, CDR2 FNYEAQ. The CDR3 loop spans 17 amino acids. The V and J ends lost 1 base and 3 bases, in that order; junction bases with no gene match: 6. TCRdb redid the calling of the RT-PCR reads with MiXCR, one entry per CDR3 protein. Here the sample spans fewer than 500,000 distinct CDR3 sequences, about a sixth being singletons. Material: blood, either unsorted or a sorted T cell fraction (not recorded which). The chain employs TRBV7-6 and TRBJ2-3; TRBD2 matches at 11 bases. This TCR was recovered from a human donor who was either an allogeneic HSCT recipient or a stem cell or donor lymphocyte infusion donor (not recorded which). It is not recorded whose cells these are; they may come from a transplant donor. The CDR3, as DNA: TGTGCCAGCAGCTTAGTATCTAGCGGGGGGCGAACAGATACGCAGTATTTT. Its protein is CASSLVSSGGRTDTQYF.